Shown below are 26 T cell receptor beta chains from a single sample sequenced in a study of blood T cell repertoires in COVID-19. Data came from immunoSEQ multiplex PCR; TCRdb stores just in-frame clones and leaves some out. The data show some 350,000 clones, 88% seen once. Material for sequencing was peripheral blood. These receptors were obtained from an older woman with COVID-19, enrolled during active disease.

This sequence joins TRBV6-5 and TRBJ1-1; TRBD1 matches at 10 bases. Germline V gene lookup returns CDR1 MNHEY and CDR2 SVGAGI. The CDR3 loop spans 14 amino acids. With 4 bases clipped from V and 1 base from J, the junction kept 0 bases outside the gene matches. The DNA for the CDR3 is TGTGCCAGCAGTTGGGACAGGGGGAACACTGAAGCTTTCTTT. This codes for CASSWDRGNTEAFF.

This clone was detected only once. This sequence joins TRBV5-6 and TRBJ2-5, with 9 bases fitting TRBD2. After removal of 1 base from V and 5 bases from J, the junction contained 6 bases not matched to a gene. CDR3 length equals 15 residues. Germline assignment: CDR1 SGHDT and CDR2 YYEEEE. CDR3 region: CASSLSSGGLETQYF. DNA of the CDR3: TGTGCCAGCAGCTTGAGCAGCGGGGGGCTGGAGACCCAGTACTTC.

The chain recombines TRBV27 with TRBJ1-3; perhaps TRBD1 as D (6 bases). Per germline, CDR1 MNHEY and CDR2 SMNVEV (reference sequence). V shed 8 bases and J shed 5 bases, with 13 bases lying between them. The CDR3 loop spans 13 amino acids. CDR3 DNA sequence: TGTGCCAGCTCTCCGAGGGGGAGAAACACCATATATTTT. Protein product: CASSPRGRNTIYF.

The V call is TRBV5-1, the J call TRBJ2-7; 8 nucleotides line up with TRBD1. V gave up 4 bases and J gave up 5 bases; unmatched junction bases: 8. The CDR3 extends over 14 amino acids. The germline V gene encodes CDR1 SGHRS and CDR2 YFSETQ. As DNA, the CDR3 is TGCGCCAGCAGCGTGACAGGGGTGGGCGACGAGCAGTACTTC. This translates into CASSVTGVGDEQYF.

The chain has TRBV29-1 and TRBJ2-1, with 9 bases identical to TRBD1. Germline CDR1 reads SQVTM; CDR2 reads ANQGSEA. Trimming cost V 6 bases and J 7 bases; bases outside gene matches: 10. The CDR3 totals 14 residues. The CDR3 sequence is CSVARDRESNEQFF. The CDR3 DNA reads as TGCAGCGTCGCACGGGACAGGGAAAGTAATGAGCAGTTCTTC.

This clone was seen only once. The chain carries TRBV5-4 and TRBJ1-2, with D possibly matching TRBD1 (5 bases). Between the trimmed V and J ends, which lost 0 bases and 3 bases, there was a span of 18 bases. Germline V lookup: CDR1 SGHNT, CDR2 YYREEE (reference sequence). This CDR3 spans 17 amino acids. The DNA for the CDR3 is TGTGCCAGCAGCTTGGCGGCACCGGGGGTTACCTACTATGGCTACACCTTC. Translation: CASSLAAPGVTYYGYTF.

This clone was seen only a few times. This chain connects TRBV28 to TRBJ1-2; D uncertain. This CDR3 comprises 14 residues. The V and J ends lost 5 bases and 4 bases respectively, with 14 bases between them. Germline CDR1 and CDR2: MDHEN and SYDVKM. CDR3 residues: CASSPQGVGYGYTF. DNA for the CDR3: TGTGCCAGCAGTCCCCAAGGAGTCGGCTATGGCTACACCTTC.

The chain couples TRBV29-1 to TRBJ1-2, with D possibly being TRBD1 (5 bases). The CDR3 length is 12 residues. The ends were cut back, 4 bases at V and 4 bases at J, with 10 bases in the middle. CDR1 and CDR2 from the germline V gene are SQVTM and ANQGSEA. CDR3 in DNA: TGCAGCGTTGGACAAGGGGTCTATGGCTACACCTTC. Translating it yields CSVGQGVYGYTF.

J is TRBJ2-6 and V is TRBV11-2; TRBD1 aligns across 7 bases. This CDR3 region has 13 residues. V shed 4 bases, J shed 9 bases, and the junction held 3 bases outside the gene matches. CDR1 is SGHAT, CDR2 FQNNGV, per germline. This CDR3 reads CASSSGQINVLTF. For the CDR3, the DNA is TGTGCCAGCAGCTCGGGACAGATCAACGTCCTGACTTTC.

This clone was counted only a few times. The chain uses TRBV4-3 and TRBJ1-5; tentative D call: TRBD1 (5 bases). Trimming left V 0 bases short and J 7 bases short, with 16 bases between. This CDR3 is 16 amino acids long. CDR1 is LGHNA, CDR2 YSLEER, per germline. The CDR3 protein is CASSQDPYQGYQPQHF. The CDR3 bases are TGCGCCAGCAGCCAAGATCCCTATCAGGGATACCAGCCCCAGCATTTT.

This CDR3 is CASSFIRLWGDYGYTF. Here the CDR3 DNA reads TGTGCCAGCAGCTTCATTCGACTTTGGGGCGACTATGGCTACACCTTC. This chain uses TRBV7-9 with TRBJ1-2; weak D call: TRBD1 (5 bases). Trimming left V 3 bases short and J 3 bases short, with 17 bases between. This CDR3 region has 16 residues. Germline loops: CDR1 SEHNR, CDR2 FQNEAQ (reference sequence). The full variable domain, completed using reference TRBV7-9 and TRBJ1-2, is DTGVSQNPRHKITKRGQNVTFRCDPISEHNRLYWYRQTLGQGPEFLTYFQNEAQLEKSRLLSDRFSAERPKGSFSTLEIQRTEQGDSAMYLCASSFIRLWGDYGYTFGSGTRLTVV.

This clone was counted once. As DNA, the CDR3 is TGTGCCAGCGACACCTGGGGCTACACCTTC. Its protein product is CASDTWGYTF. The V and J genes are TRBV2 and TRBJ1-2; no clear D gene. The CDR3 runs to 10 residues. Germline loops: CDR1 SNHLY, CDR2 FYNNEI. The germline V and J ends were trimmed by 8 bases and 8 bases, with 9 bases remaining between them.

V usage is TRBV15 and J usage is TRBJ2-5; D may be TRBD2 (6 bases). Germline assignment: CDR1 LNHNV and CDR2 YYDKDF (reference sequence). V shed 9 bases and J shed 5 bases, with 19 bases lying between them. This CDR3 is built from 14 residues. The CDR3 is CATHRDSGGETQYF. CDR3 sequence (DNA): TGTGCCACGCATCGGGACTCCGGTGGGGAGACCCAGTACTTC.

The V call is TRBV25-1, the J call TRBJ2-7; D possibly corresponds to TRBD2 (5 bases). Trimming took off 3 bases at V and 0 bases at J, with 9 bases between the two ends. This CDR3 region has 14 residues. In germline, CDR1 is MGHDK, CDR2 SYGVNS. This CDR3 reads CASSDPRGSYEQYF. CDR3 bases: TGTGCCAGCAGTGACCCTCGGGGCTCCTACGAGCAGTACTTC.

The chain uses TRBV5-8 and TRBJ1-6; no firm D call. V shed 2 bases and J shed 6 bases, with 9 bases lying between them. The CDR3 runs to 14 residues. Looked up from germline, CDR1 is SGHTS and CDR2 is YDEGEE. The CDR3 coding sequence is TGTGCCAGCAGCTTTGGGAGAAGTAATTCACCCCTCCACTTT. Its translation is CASSFGRSNSPLHF.

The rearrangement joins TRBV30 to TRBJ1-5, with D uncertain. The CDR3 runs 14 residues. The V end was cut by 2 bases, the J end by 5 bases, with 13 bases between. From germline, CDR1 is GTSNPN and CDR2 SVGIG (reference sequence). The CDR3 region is CAWSSGRDYQPQHF. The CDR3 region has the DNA TGTGCCTGGAGTAGCGGTCGCGATTATCAGCCCCAGCATTTT.

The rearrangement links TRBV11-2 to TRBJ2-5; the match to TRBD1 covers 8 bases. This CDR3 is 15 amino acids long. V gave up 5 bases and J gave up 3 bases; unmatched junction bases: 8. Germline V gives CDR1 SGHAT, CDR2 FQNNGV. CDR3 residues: CASSPGTGEEETQYF. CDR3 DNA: TGTGCCAGCAGCCCAGGGACAGGCGAAGAAGAGACCCAGTACTTC.

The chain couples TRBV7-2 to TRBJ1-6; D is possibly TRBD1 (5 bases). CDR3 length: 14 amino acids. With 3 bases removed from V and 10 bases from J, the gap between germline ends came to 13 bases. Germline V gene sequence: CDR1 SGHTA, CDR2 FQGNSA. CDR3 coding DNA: TGTGCCAGCAGCTTCCGTCCAGGGCCCTCACCCCTCCACTTT. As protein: CASSFRPGPSPLHF. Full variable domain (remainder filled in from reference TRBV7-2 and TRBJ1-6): GAGVSQSPSNKVTEKGKDVELRCDPISGHTALYWYRQSLGQGLEFLIYFQGNSAPDKSGLPSDRFSAERTGGSVSTLTIQRTQQEDSAVYLCASSFRPGPSPLHFGNGTRLTVT.

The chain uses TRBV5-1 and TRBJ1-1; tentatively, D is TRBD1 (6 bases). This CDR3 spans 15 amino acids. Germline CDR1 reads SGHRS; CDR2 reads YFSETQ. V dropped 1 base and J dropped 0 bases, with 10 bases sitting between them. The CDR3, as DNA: TGCGCCAGCAGCTTGATGGGGGCTATGAACACTGAAGCTTTCTTT. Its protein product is CASSLMGAMNTEAFF.

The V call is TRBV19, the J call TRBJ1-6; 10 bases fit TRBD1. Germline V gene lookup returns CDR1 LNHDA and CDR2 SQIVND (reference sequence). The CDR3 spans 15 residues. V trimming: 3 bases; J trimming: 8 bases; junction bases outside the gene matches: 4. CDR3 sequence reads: CASSIPGQGDSPLHF. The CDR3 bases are TGTGCCAGTAGTATCCCCGGACAGGGGGATTCACCCCTCCACTTT.

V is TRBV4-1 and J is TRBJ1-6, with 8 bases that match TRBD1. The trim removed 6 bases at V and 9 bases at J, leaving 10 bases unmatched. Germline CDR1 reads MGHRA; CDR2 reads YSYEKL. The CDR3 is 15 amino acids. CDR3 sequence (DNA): TGCGCCAGCAGTCCGACAGGGGCGTTGGGTTCACCCCTCCACTTT. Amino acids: CASSPTGALGSPLHF.

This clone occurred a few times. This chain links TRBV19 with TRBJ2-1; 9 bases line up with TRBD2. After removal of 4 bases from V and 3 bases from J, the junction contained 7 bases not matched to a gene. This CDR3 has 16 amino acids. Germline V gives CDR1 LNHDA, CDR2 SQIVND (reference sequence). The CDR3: CASSTAGGRFYNEQFF. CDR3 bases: TGTGCCAGTAGTACCGCGGGGGGGAGGTTCTACAATGAGCAGTTCTTC.

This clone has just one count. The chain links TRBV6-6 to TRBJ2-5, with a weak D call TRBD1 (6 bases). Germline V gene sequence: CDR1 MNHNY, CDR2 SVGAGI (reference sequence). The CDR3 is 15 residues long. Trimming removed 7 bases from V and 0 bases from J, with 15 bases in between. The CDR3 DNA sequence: TGTGCCAGCACTCTGTGGGGGCGCGACCAAGAGACCCAGTACTTC. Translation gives CASTLWGRDQETQYF.

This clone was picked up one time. DNA of the CDR3: TGTGCCAGCATCCCTGACAGGGGGGTCGCTGAAGCTTTCTTT. Its translation is CASIPDRGVAEAFF. The V call is TRBV27, the J call TRBJ1-1; 9 bases line up with TRBD1. From germline, CDR1 is MNHEY and CDR2 SMNVEV (reference sequence). This CDR3 region has 14 residues. The V gene end was trimmed by 7 bases and the J gene end by 6 bases; junction bases not matched to a gene: 9.

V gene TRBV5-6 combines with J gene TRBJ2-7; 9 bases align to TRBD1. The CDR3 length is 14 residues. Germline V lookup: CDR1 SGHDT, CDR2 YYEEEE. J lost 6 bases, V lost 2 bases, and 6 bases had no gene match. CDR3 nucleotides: TGTGCCAGCAGCTTTGGGACAGGGTACTCCGAGCAGTACTTC. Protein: CASSFGTGYSEQYF.

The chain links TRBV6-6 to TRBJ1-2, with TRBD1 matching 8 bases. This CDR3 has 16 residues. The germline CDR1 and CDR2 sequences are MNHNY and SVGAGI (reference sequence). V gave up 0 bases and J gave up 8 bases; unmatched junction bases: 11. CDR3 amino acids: CASSYSWTGYGGGYTF. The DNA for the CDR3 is TGTGCCAGCAGTTACTCCTGGACAGGGTATGGGGGGGGCTACACCTTC.